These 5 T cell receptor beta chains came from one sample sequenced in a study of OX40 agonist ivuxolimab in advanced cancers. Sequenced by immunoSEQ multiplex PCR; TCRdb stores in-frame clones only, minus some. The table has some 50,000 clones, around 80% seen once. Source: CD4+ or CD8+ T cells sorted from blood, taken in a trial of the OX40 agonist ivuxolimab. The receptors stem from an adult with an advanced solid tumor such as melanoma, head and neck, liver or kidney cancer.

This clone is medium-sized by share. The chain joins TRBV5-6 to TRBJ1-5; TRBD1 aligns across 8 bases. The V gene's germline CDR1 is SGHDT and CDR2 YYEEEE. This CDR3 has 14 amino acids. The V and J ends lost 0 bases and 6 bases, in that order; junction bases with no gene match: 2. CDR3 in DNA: TGTGCCAGCAGCTTGGGACAGGGGAGTCAGCCCCAGCATTTT. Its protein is CASSLGQGSQPQHF.

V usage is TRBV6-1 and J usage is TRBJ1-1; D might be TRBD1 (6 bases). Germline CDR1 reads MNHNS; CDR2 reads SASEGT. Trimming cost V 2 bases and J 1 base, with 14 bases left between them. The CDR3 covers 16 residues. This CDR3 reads CASSEYLGATNTEAFF. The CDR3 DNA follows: TGTGCCAGCAGTGAATACCTGGGGGCGACGAACACTGAAGCTTTCTTT.

CDR3 loop: CASSYSTGAREKLFF. DNA for the CDR3: TGTGCCAGCAGTTACAGTACAGGGGCGAGAGAAAAACTGTTTTTT. The rearrangement joins TRBV6-6 to TRBJ1-4; 7 bases match TRBD1. Trimming cost V 2 bases and J 8 bases; bases outside gene matches: 8. The CDR3 is made up of 15 amino acids. Per germline, CDR1 MNHNY and CDR2 SVGAGI (reference sequence).

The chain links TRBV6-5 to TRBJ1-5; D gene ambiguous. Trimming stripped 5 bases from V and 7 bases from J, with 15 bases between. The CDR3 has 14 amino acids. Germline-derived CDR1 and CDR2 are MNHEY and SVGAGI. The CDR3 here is CASSDLPKVQPQHF. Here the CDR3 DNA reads TGTGCCAGCAGTGACCTCCCCAAAGTCCAGCCCCAGCATTTT.

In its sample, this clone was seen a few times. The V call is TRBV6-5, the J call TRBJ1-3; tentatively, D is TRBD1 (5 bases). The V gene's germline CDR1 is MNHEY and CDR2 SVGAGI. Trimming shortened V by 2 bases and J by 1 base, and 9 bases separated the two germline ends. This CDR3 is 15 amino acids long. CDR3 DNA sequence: TGTGCCAGCAGTTACGAGGGGATATCTGGAAACACCATATATTTT. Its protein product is CASSYEGISGNTIYF.